The 29 T cell receptor beta chains below all came from one sample that was sequenced in a study of T cell responses to AZD1222 COVID-19 vaccine (dated by TCRdb to the early 2020s). In light of the paper, this sample's time point label describes: about 28 days (+/-7) after the second vaccine dose. To prepare the library, the immunoSEQ multiplex PCR assay was applied. TCRdb retrieved this table from immuneACCESS and kept in-frame rearrangements only. Not all clones are present; in checked studies, unresolved V genes account for under half, and no reason is known for the remainder. The sample records some 78,000 clones, under 90% of which are singletons. Of the sample, about 1.3% is held by the ten largest clones. The specimen comprised peripheral blood, sampled 28 days after the second AZD1222 dose. Every receptor here comes from an adult who received the AZD1222 COVID-19 vaccine.

This chain uses TRBV2 with TRBJ1-2; D is ambiguous. Germline CDR1 reads SNHLY; CDR2 reads FYNNEI. This CDR3 spans 12 amino acids. V shed 1 base and J shed 10 bases, with 10 bases lying between them. This chain's CDR3 is CASSEEGRYYTF. In nucleotides, the CDR3 is TGTGCCAGCAGTGAAGAGGGCAGATACTACACCTTC.

The V gene is TRBV3-1 (or the pseudogene TRBV3-2), the J gene TRBJ2-2; D gene uncertain. The germline CDR1 and CDR2 sequences are LGHDT and YNNKEL (reference sequence). V lost 3 bases and J lost 3, with 8 bases in between. The CDR3 runs 14 residues. The DNA of the CDR3 is TGTGCCAGCAGCCACCTATTCTACACCGGGGAGCTGTTTTTT. Translating it yields CASSHLFYTGELFF.

The gene calls are TRBV7-2 and TRBJ1-6; D remains ambiguous. V was trimmed by 5 bases and J by 4 bases, leaving 12 bases between them. The CDR3 is 15 amino acids. Germline V lookup: CDR1 SGHTA, CDR2 FQGNSA. CDR3 DNA sequence: TGTGCCAGCAGCCCACAGAACTCGTATAATTCACCCCTCCACTTT. Protein sequence: CASSPQNSYNSPLHF.

V gene TRBV9 combines with J gene TRBJ2-7; TRBD2 agrees at 15 bases. Trimming cost V 2 bases and J 3 bases; bases outside gene matches: 12. The CDR3 has 19 residues. Germline V gene data show CDR1 as SGDLS and CDR2 as YYNGEE. The CDR3 nucleotides read TGTGCCAGCAGCGTTGGACTAGCGGGAGGGGCCGGTGACCACTACGAGCAGTACTTC. Translation: CASSVGLAGGAGDHYEQYF.

The J gene is TRBJ1-2, the V gene TRBV29-1; no firm D call. Trimming pared 2 bases from V and 11 bases from J, leaving 12 bases between. The CDR3 runs 11 residues. Per the germline V gene, CDR1 is SQVTM and CDR2 is ANQGSEA. The CDR3 spells CSVELREGYTF. CDR3 in DNA: TGCAGCGTTGAATTGAGGGAAGGATACACCTTC.

CDR3: CSARAAKLFF. Written as DNA, the CDR3 is TGCAGTGCTAGGGCAGCTAAACTGTTTTTT. The chain combines TRBV20-1 with TRBJ1-4; D is ambiguous. The length of the CDR3 is 10 residues. V dropped 3 bases and J dropped 11 bases, with 7 bases sitting between them. Germline-derived CDR1 and CDR2 are DFQATT and SNEGSKA (reference sequence).

This clone was detected only a few times. The chain is built from TRBV6-6 and TRBJ1-2, with 7 positions matching TRBD1. The germline V gene has CDR1 MNHNY and CDR2 SVGAGI (reference sequence). The CDR3 has 13 amino acids. V was pared by 7 bases and J by 6 bases, with 8 bases of the junction left unmatched. For the CDR3, the DNA is TGTGCCAGCAAAGAGGGGGCTCAGGATGGCTACACCTTC. As protein: CASKEGAQDGYTF.

This sequence joins TRBV12-2 and TRBJ1-1. TRBV12-2 is recorded as a pseudogene. This CDR3 has 14 amino acids. The CDR3 spells CASRLVMVVTEAFF. The CDR3 bases are TGTGCAAGTCGCTTAGTGATGGTTGTAACTGAAGCTTTCTTT.

J is TRBJ1-1 and V is TRBV28; TRBD1 aligns across 9 bases. The CDR3 runs to 12 residues. Germline CDR1 and CDR2: MDHEN and SYDVKM. J was trimmed by 8 bases and V by 6 bases; bases with no gene match: 4. CDR3: CASRQGAAEAFF. CDR3 in DNA: TGTGCCAGCAGACAGGGGGCAGCCGAAGCTTTCTTT.

The V and J genes are TRBV19 and TRBJ1-6; TRBD1 aligns across 12 bases. The CDR3 is 12 residues long. After removal of 11 bases from V and 10 bases from J, the junction contained 3 bases not matched to a gene. CDR1 is LNHDA, CDR2 SQIVND, per germline (reference sequence). CDR3: CASGTGGSPLHF. The CDR3 DNA reads as TGTGCCTCCGGGACAGGGGGCTCACCCCTCCACTTT.

The table lists this clone with a count of one. The chain is built from TRBV15 and TRBJ1-4; the D gene is possibly TRBD1 (6 bases). CDR3 length equals 16 residues. The germline V gene encodes CDR1 LNHNV and CDR2 YYDKDF (reference sequence). The V end lost 4 bases, the J end lost 5 bases, and 17 bases lay between the germline ends. The CDR3 spells CATSTTTGPLNEKLFF. The CDR3 DNA sequence: TGTGCCACCAGCACAACGACAGGTCCGCTGAATGAAAAACTGTTTTTT.

This chain links TRBV6-5 with TRBJ1-5; D not certain. Germline assignment: CDR1 MNHEY and CDR2 SVGAGI. This CDR3 region has 13 residues. Trimming removed 1 base from V and 4 bases from J, with 5 bases in between. The CDR3 DNA reads TGTGCCAGCAGTTACTACCAGAATCAGCCCCAGCATTTT. Translation gives CASSYYQNQPQHF.

J is TRBJ2-2 and V is TRBV6-1, with 9 bases lining up with TRBD1. This CDR3 comprises 16 residues. Per germline, CDR1 MNHNS and CDR2 SASEGT. After removal of 6 bases from V and 0 bases from J, the junction contained 5 bases not matched to a gene. CDR3 region: CASREQGAPNTGELFF. The DNA for the CDR3 is TGTGCCAGCAGGGAACAGGGGGCTCCGAACACCGGGGAGCTGTTTTTT.

This chain joins TRBV6-2 or TRBV6-3 and TRBJ2-1; 7 bases match TRBD2. The CDR3 runs 15 residues. Germline trimming cut 4 bases from V and 4 bases from J; bases unmatched to any gene: 7. CDR1 and CDR2 from the germline V gene are MNHEY and SVGEGT. DNA of the CDR3: TGTGCCAGCAGTTCCTTAGCGGGCCAATACAATGAGCAGTTCTTC. It translates to CASSSLAGQYNEQFF.

This clone turned up a few times. This chain uses TRBV28 with TRBJ1-5; D uncertain. This CDR3 spans 14 amino acids. CDR1 is MDHEN and CDR2 is SYDVKM in the germline V gene. Trimming shortened V by 2 bases and J by 1 base, and 6 bases separated the two germline ends. In DNA, the CDR3 is TGTGCCAGCAGTTTAATGAACAGCAATCAGCCCCAGCATTTT. It encodes CASSLMNSNQPQHF.

V usage is TRBV24-1 and J usage is TRBJ1-2, with unresolved D. CDR1 and CDR2 (germline): KGHDR, SFDVKD. The CDR3 loop spans 13 amino acids. Trimming took 2 bases from V and 3 from J, leaving 6 bases between them. DNA for the CDR3: TGTGCCACCAGTGATTGGGGTTACTATGGCTACACCTTC. This sequence encodes CATSDWGYYGYTF.

The genes are TRBV7-6 and TRBJ2-5; 10 positions match TRBD2. This CDR3 has 18 residues. The V gene end was trimmed by 0 bases and the J gene end by 1 base; junction bases not matched to a gene: 8. Germline assignment: CDR1 SGHVS and CDR2 FNYEAQ. CDR3 in amino acids: CASSLAVVAGGLQETQYF. The CDR3 DNA sequence: TGTGCCAGCAGCTTAGCCGTGGTAGCGGGAGGCCTCCAAGAGACCCAGTACTTC.

V is TRBV7-6 and J is TRBJ1-5; D gene uncertain. Germline V gives CDR1 SGHVS, CDR2 FNYEAQ. The CDR3 consists of 17 residues. The V end was cut by 1 base, the J end by 1 base, with 14 bases between. CDR3 bases: TGTGCCAGCAGCTTAGGGAGGGCGGGTCGGAGCAATCAGCCCCAGCATTTT. Residues: CASSLGRAGRSNQPQHF. Full variable domain (rest looked up from reference TRBV7-6 and TRBJ1-5): GAGVSQSPRYKVTKRGQDVALRCDPISGHVSLYWYRQALGQGPEFLTYFNYEAQQDKSGLPNDRFSAERPEGSISTLTIQRTEQRDSAMYRCASSLGRAGRSNQPQHFGDGTRLSIL.

The rearrangement links TRBV4-3 to TRBJ1-2, with TRBD1 as a possible D gene (6 bases). The CDR3 is 14 residues long. V was trimmed by 4 bases and J by 4 bases, leaving 13 bases between them. Germline-derived CDR1 and CDR2 are LGHNA and YSLEER. CDR3 sequence (DNA): TGCGCCAGCAGCCGCCTAGGACAGAGCTATGGCTACACCTTC. Amino acids: CASSRLGQSYGYTF.

This chain links TRBV24-1 with TRBJ1-5; tentatively, D is TRBD1 (5 bases). This CDR3 has 13 residues. V was trimmed by 7 bases and J by 7 bases, leaving 13 bases between them. Germline V gene sequence: CDR1 KGHDR, CDR2 SFDVKD. CDR3: CATSRDSVQPQHF. CDR3 nucleotides: TGTGCCACCAGCAGGGATTCGGTGCAGCCCCAGCATTTT.

This chain connects TRBV28 to TRBJ2-1, with TRBD2 matching 9 bases. CDR3 length equals 16 residues. V lost 3 bases to trimming and J lost 6 bases; unmatched junction nucleotides: 9. The germline CDR1 and CDR2 sequences are MDHEN and SYDVKM. CDR3 sequence reads: CASSFPLAGAGNEQFF. The CDR3 bases are TGTGCCAGCAGTTTCCCCTTAGCGGGAGCTGGCAATGAGCAGTTCTTC.

This rearrangement joins TRBV6-5 to TRBJ1-4; the D gene is possibly TRBD1 (5 bases). V lost 4 bases and J lost 11, with 11 bases in between. Per germline, CDR1 MNHEY and CDR2 SVGAGI. This CDR3 region has 12 residues. The CDR3 coding sequence is TGTGCCAGCAGTTGGGGGTTGGAGAAACTGTTTTTT. Translating it yields CASSWGLEKLFF.

The gene calls are TRBV19 and TRBJ1-4, with 9 bases fitting TRBD1. V trimming: 4 bases; J trimming: 6 bases; junction bases outside the gene matches: 12. Per germline, CDR1 LNHDA and CDR2 SQIVND (reference sequence). The CDR3 extends over 17 amino acids. The CDR3 DNA reads as TGTGCCAGTAGTACGTTACCCGGGACAGGGAAGGATGAAAAACTGTTTTTT. Its protein is CASSTLPGTGKDEKLFF. The complete variable domain, with remaining parts taken from reference TRBV19 and TRBJ1-4, reads DGGITQSPKYLFRKEGQNVTLSCEQNLNHDAMYWYRQDPGQGLRLIYYSQIVNDFQKGDIAEGYSVSREKKESFPLTVTSAQKNPTAFYLCASSTLPGTGKDEKLFFGSGTQLSVL.

V and J are TRBV7-6 and TRBJ2-5; 10 bases are shared with TRBD1. The CDR3 runs to 15 residues. CDR1 and CDR2 (germline): SGHVS, FNYEAQ. With 3 bases clipped from V and 1 base from J, the junction kept 2 bases outside the gene matches. CDR3 sequence (DNA): TGTGCCAGCAGCTTCCGGACAGGGGGCCAAGAGACCCAGTACTTC. Protein sequence: CASSFRTGGQETQYF. The variable domain in full, completed from reference TRBV7-6 and TRBJ2-5, reads GAGVSQSPRYKVTKRGQDVALRCDPISGHVSLYWYRQALGQGPEFLTYFNYEAQQDKSGLPNDRFSAERPEGSISTLTIQRTEQRDSAMYRCASSFRTGGQETQYFGPGTRLLVL.

The gene calls are TRBV12-3 or TRBV12-4 and TRBJ2-1, with D tentatively TRBD1 (6 bases). V dropped 6 bases and J dropped 5 bases, with 8 bases sitting between them. There are 12 residues in the CDR3. The CDR3 DNA is TGTGCCAGCAGGGACAGCAACAATGAGCAGTTCTTC. The encoded protein is CASRDSNNEQFF.

This sequence joins TRBV29-1 and TRBJ2-1, with D possibly TRBD2 on 5 matching bases. This CDR3 has 12 residues. The V gene's germline CDR1 is SQVTM and CDR2 ANQGSEA. V was clipped by 4 bases and J by 7 bases, with 11 bases between them. Here the CDR3 reads CSVVGPGNEQFF. In nucleotides, the CDR3 is TGCAGCGTTGTGGGTCCGGGGAATGAGCAGTTCTTC.

The J gene is TRBJ1-2, the V gene TRBV27, with TRBD1 matching 9 bases. CDR1 is MNHEY, CDR2 SMNVEV, per germline (reference sequence). V gave up 6 bases and J gave up 5 bases; unmatched junction bases: 7. The length of the CDR3 is 14 residues. CDR3 loop: CASRGTGRNYGYTF. For the CDR3, the DNA is TGTGCCAGCAGAGGGACAGGGCGTAATTATGGCTACACCTTC.

The chain employs TRBV19 and TRBJ2-1; the D gene could be TRBD1 or TRBD2 (5 bases each). Trimming shortened V by 3 bases and J by 6 bases, and 18 bases separated the two germline ends. The CDR3 sequence is 16 residues long. Germline loops: CDR1 LNHDA, CDR2 SQIVND (reference sequence). The CDR3 coding sequence is TGTGCCAGTAGTATCTCTAACTGGGGGAACGCCAATGAGCAGTTCTTC. Its protein product is CASSISNWGNANEQFF.

DNA for the CDR3: TGTGCCAGCAGCATAGCGACCGGGGAGCTGTTTTTT. As protein: CASSIATGELFF. The rearrangement uses TRBV12-3 or TRBV12-4 and TRBJ2-2; D may be TRBD2 (5 bases). The CDR3 totals 12 residues. Trimming took off 6 bases at V and 5 bases at J, with 7 bases between the two ends.